The 21 T cell receptor beta chains below were found in one sample sequenced in a study of metastatic and nonmetastatic thyroid tumors. All patients were treatment-naive before thyroid surgery. TCRdb recomputed clones from the PCR reads via MiXCR. The repertoire holds about 32,000 clones, with 33% as singletons. Sequences were obtained from tumor tissue. The receptors stem from a female donor with papillary thyroid cancer or a benign thyroid nodule (not recorded which). Some clones in this sample may be carry-over from other donors' samples.

In this sample, this clone is medium-sized. The rearrangement uses TRBV6-2 or TRBV6-3 and TRBJ1-6; 8 bases are shared with TRBD1. V was pared by 4 bases and J by 10 bases, with 9 bases of the junction left unmatched. The CDR3 covers 15 residues. From germline, CDR1 is MNHEY and CDR2 SVGEGT. The CDR3 bases are TGTGCCAGCAGTTCCTCGGACAGGGAGAGCTCACCCCTCCACTTT. Amino acids: CASSSSDRESSPLHF.

This clone occurred a few times. This chain links TRBV11-2 with TRBJ2-7, with 13 nucleotides matching TRBD2. The germline CDR1 and CDR2 sequences are SGHAT and FQNNGV. The CDR3 runs to 15 residues. J gave up 3 bases and V 8 bases, and 7 bases lay outside the gene matches. The CDR3 DNA reads as TGTGCCAGCTCGGGGGGGACTAGCGGGAACTACGAGCAGTACTTC. Protein: CASSGGTSGNYEQYF.

The rearrangement uses TRBV6-1 and TRBJ1-3, with D possibly matching TRBD1 (5 bases). Germline V gene lookup returns CDR1 MNHNS and CDR2 SASEGT. The CDR3 covers 16 residues. The V and J ends lost 1 base and 5 bases respectively, with 15 bases between them. CDR3 in amino acids: CASSEVLGRGRNTIYF. CDR3 sequence (DNA): TGTGCCAGCAGTGAAGTGCTAGGACGGGGACGAAACACCATATATTTT.

As for this clone: Other DNA sequences in the sample encode the same CDR3. The rearrangement joins TRBV11-2 to TRBJ2-6; D perhaps matches TRBD1 (6 bases). Germline loops: CDR1 SGHAT, CDR2 FQNNGV. The CDR3 length is 17 residues. V was pared by 0 bases and J by 4 bases, with 13 bases between. The CDR3 spells CASSLELSGVGANVLTF. The CDR3 DNA reads as TGTGCCAGCAGCTTAGAGCTCTCAGGGGTCGGGGCCAACGTCCTGACTTTC.

The chain carries TRBV28 and TRBJ2-5; no clear D. V lost 6 bases and J 4 bases, leaving 12 bases between the germline ends. The CDR3 runs 13 residues. CDR1 MDHEN and CDR2 SYDVKM come from the germline V gene. CDR3 residues: CASSRTVLETQYF. As DNA, the CDR3 is TGTGCCAGCAGCCGAACGGTGTTAGAGACCCAGTACTTC.

This clone was detected a few times. This chain connects TRBV6-2 or TRBV6-3 to TRBJ2-7; 7 bases fit TRBD1. Germline CDR1 reads MNHEY; CDR2 reads SVGEGT. The CDR3 consists of 15 residues. J gave up 1 base and V 7 bases, and 10 bases lay outside the gene matches. For the CDR3, the DNA is TGTGCCAGCACCGAGGTACAGGGGCTTTCCTACGAGCAGTACTTC. Its protein is CASTEVQGLSYEQYF.

This clone appeared many times. The V and J genes are TRBV12-3 or TRBV12-4 and TRBJ2-5; possible D gene TRBD2, 6 bases. This CDR3 contains 16 residues. Trimming removed 1 base from V and 5 bases from J, with 17 bases in between. CDR3 DNA sequence: TGTGCCAGCAGTTTAGTAGTCGGCCCTGCGGGGGAGACCCAGTACTTC. Protein: CASSLVVGPAGETQYF.

V usage is TRBV7-3 and J usage is TRBJ2-2; D could derive from TRBD1 or TRBD2 (5 bases each). The CDR3 spans 14 residues. Germline assignment: CDR1 SGHTA and CDR2 FQGTGA. V lost 2 bases and J 7 bases, leaving 11 bases between the germline ends. The CDR3 bases are TGTGCCAGCAGCTTATCTGGGGGTGACGGGGAGCTGTTTTTT. It codes for CASSLSGGDGELFF.

This chain uses TRBV7-9 with TRBJ2-7; D call uncertain. Between the trimmed V and J ends, which lost 5 bases and 6 bases, there was a span of 8 bases. The germline V gene has CDR1 SEHNR and CDR2 FQNEAQ (reference sequence). There are 11 residues in the CDR3. Here the CDR3 DNA reads TGTGCCAGCAGCGCAAACATCGAGCAGTACTTC. Its protein is CASSANIEQYF.

V is TRBV5-1 and J is TRBJ2-3; no firm D call. The CDR3 runs 19 residues. V was cut by 1 base and J by 2 bases, with 23 bases left in between. Per the germline V gene, CDR1 is SGHRS and CDR2 is YFSETQ. CDR3 DNA sequence: TGCGCCAGCAGCTTGCCCTACGGATACGACACAAGCAACACAGATACGCAGTATTTT. It encodes CASSLPYGYDTSNTDTQYF.

The chain is built from TRBV7-3 and TRBJ2-5; D may match TRBD1 or TRBD2 (5 bases each). The CDR3 runs 14 residues. Trimming pared 4 bases from V and 4 bases from J, leaving 13 bases between. Germline V CDR1 and CDR2: SGHTA, FQGTGA. For the CDR3, the DNA is TGTGCCAGCAGCTCCCCGGGACGTCGAGAGACCCAGTACTTC. The encoded protein is CASSSPGRRETQYF. Full variable domain (rest looked up from reference TRBV7-3 and TRBJ2-5): GAGVSQTPSNKVTEKGKYVELRCDPISGHTALYWYRQSLGQGPEFLIYFQGTGAADDSGLPNDRFFAVRPEGSVSTLKIQRTERGDSAVYLCASSSPGRRETQYFGPGTRLLVL.

The chain carries TRBV7-2 and TRBJ1-6; 10 bases align to TRBD1. V was pared by 5 bases and J by 7 bases, with 2 bases of the junction left unmatched. The CDR3 is 14 residues long. Germline CDR1 and CDR2: SGHTA and FQGNSA. The CDR3 DNA sequence: TGTGCCAGCAGCAAGACAGGGGGCAATTCACCCCTCCACTTT. The encoded protein is CASSKTGGNSPLHF.

The chain couples TRBV6-5 to TRBJ2-2; D is ambiguous. V dropped 0 bases and J dropped 6 bases, with 11 bases sitting between them. The CDR3 consists of 15 residues. The germline V gene encodes CDR1 MNHEY and CDR2 SVGAGI. The CDR3 DNA sequence: TGTGCCAGCAGTTACTCGACTGAGTTCGCCGGGGAGCTGTTTTTT. This translates into CASSYSTEFAGELFF.

This clone was counted between two and nine times. The V call is TRBV30, the J call TRBJ2-3, with unresolved D. Trimming stripped 2 bases from V and 3 bases from J, with 6 bases between. Germline V gives CDR1 GTSNPN, CDR2 SVGIG (reference sequence). This CDR3 has 12 amino acids. The CDR3 spells CAWSMGTDTQYF. The CDR3 bases are TGTGCCTGGAGTATGGGTACAGATACGCAGTATTTT.

The chain recombines TRBV6-5 with TRBJ1-1, with a possible D match to TRBD1 (5 bases). CDR1 and CDR2 (germline): MNHEY, SVGAGI. The CDR3 is 14 residues long. Trimming took 2 bases from V and 2 from J, leaving 9 bases between them. The CDR3 coding sequence is TGTGCCAGCAGTTACGGGGGTACAAACACTGAAGCTTTCTTT. Its protein product is CASSYGGTNTEAFF.

In DNA, the CDR3 is TGCAGTGCGTCTACAGGGTCACCTTCTGGGGCCAACGTCCTGACTTTC. Its protein is CSASTGSPSGANVLTF. This rearrangement joins TRBV20-1 to TRBJ2-6; the D gene is possibly TRBD1 (6 bases). V was clipped by 6 bases and J by 1 base, with 16 bases between them. Germline V gives CDR1 DFQATT, CDR2 SNEGSKA (reference sequence). The CDR3 is 16 amino acids.

The CDR3 is CASSSGTSDSGYEQYF. In DNA, the CDR3 is TGTGCCAGCAGCTCCGGGACTAGCGACTCAGGATACGAGCAGTACTTC. This chain connects TRBV11-3 to TRBJ2-7, with 10 nucleotides matching TRBD2. CDR3 size: 16 residues. Trimming removed 4 bases from V and 4 bases from J; junction bases left unmatched: 10. Looked up from germline, CDR1 is SGHNT and CDR2 is YENEEA.

A few counts support this clone. The chain links TRBV28 to TRBJ2-7, with no clear D. The CDR3 is 14 residues long. The V gene lost 0 bases and the J gene lost 6 bases, with 12 bases spanning the gap. CDR1 is MDHEN, CDR2 SYDVKM, per germline. CDR3 DNA sequence: TGTGCCAGCAGTTTATGGGCAGACCTACGCGAGCAGTACTTC. The encoded protein is CASSLWADLREQYF.

The chain joins TRBV6-4 to TRBJ1-6; D gene ambiguous. CDR3 length: 19 amino acids. Germline values: CDR1 MRHNA, CDR2 SNTAGT. The V end was cut by 2 bases, the J end by 0 bases, with 17 bases between. As DNA, the CDR3 is TGTGCCAGCAGTGACGAACAGCATCTCCAGAGCTCCTATAATTCACCCCTCCACTTT. Protein product: CASSDEQHLQSSYNSPLHF.

The chain employs TRBV7-9 and TRBJ2-7; 14 nucleotides match TRBD2. V trimming: 1 base; J trimming: 5 bases; junction bases outside the gene matches: 1. Germline CDR1 reads SEHNR; CDR2 reads FQNEAQ (reference sequence). This CDR3 spans 15 amino acids. CDR3 residues: CASSLGTSGRHEQYF. CDR3 coding DNA: TGTGCCAGCAGCTTAGGGACTAGCGGGAGGCACGAGCAGTACTTC. The full variable domain, with the rest looked up from reference TRBV7-9 and TRBJ2-7, is DTGVSQNPRHKITKRGQNVTFRCDPISEHNRLYWYRQTLGQGPEFLTYFQNEAQLEKSRLLSDRFSAERPKGSFSTLEIQRTEQGDSAMYLCASSLGTSGRHEQYFGPGTRLTVT.

This rearrangement joins TRBV6-1 to TRBJ1-6, with D possibly matching TRBD1 (6 bases). The germline gives CDR1 MNHNS, CDR2 SASEGT. The CDR3 sequence is 12 residues long. V was trimmed by 8 bases and J by 7 bases, leaving 9 bases between them. CDR3 residues: CASGQGNSPLHF. In DNA form, the CDR3 reads TGTGCCAGCGGGCAGGGGAATTCACCCCTCCACTTT.